A single sample gave rise to the 3 T cell receptor beta chains below, sequenced in a study of T cell clonotyping in hematopoietic cell transplantation. The table came from immunoSEQ multiplex PCR; TCRdb's copy has only in-frame clones and leaves some out. This sample has 13,000 or so clones, with 95% to 98% found just once. This specimen was peripheral blood mononuclear cells, taken 30 days after allogeneic stem cell transplant. Receptors were obtained from a female patient aged 50-60 years who had an allogeneic stem cell transplant from an unrelated donor, so T cells may come from the graft donor. Some clones in this sample may be carry-over from other donors' samples.

This sequence joins TRBV6-5 and TRBJ1-1; D ambiguous. Between the trimmed V and J ends, which lost 2 bases and 2 bases, there was a span of 3 bases. Looked up from germline, CDR1 is MNHEY and CDR2 is SVGAGI. This CDR3 is 12 amino acids long. CDR3 residues: CASSYENTEAFF. In nucleotides, the CDR3 is TGTGCCAGCAGTTACGAAAACACTGAAGCTTTCTTT.

This chain links TRBV7-2 with TRBJ1-5; D gene uncertain. CDR3 length: 15 residues. V gave up 3 bases and J gave up 0 bases, with 9 bases separating them. Germline CDR1 SGHTA, CDR2 FQGNSA. The CDR3 DNA follows: TGTGCCAGCAGCTTTGGACGGTATAGCAATCAGCCCCAGCATTTT. Translating gives CASSFGRYSNQPQHF.

This chain joins TRBV5-6 and TRBJ2-4; 8 nucleotides agree with TRBD2. Germline CDR1 SGHDT, CDR2 YYEEEE. J lost 9 bases, V lost 4 bases, and 6 bases had no gene match. The CDR3 has 13 amino acids. CDR3 bases: TGTGCCAGCAGCCGGGGGGGGTCGGGCATTCAGTACTTC. It yields the protein CASSRGGSGIQYF.